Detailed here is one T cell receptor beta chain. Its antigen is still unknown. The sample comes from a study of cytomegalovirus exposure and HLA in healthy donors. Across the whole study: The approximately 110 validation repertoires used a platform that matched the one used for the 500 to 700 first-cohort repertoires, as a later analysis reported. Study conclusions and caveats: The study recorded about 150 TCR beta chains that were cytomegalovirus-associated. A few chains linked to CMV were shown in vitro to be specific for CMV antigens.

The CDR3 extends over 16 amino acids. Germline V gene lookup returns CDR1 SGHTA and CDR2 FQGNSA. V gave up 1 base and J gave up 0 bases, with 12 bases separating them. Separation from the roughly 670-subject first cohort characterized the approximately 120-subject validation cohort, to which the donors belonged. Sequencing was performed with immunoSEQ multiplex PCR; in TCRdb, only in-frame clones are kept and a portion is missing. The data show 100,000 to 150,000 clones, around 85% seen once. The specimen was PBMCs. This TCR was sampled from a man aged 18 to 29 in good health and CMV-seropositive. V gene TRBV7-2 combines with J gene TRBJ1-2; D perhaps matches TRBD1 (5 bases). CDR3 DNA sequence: TGTGCCAGCAGCTTAGGGGGCAGTTTACCTAACTATGGCTACACCTTC. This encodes CASSLGGSLPNYGYTF.